The rows below give T cell receptor beta chains drawn from one sample of a study of massively parallel sequencing of T cell beta chains. TCRdb re-called the 5' RACE reads with MiXCR, one entry per CDR3 protein. The sample shows roughly 4,200 distinct CDR3 sequences, roughly 37% of them seen only once. What was sequenced was commercial RNA from peripheral blood pooled from many donors. Receptors originate from a pool of human donors in good health; the sample was commercial RNA pooled from many donors. Both conserved end residues are part of each CDR3. Each record gives: J gene, D gene, V gene, CDR3 length, clone size, CDR3 DNA, CDR3 protein. D genes are given only for firm matches. Some rows mark clone size as missing; the rest say once, few, many or name a class of expanded clone.

J: TRBJ2-3; D: TRBD1; V: TRBV7-2; length: 13; size: .; DNA: TGTGCCAGCAGCACTACGACAGGGGATACGCAGTATTTT; CDR3: CASSTTTGDTQYF
J: TRBJ1-2; D: .; V: TRBV5-6; length: 13; size: .; DNA: TGTGCCAGCAGCTTGGGGACCTACTATGGCTACACCTTC; CDR3: CASSLGTYYGYTF
J: TRBJ2-1; D: .; V: TRBV29-1; length: 14; size: .; DNA: TGCAGCGTTGTCGTAGGTTTCTCCTACAATGAGCAGTTCTTC; CDR3: CSVVVGFSYNEQFF
J: TRBJ2-2; D: .; V: TRBV2; length: 13; size: .; DNA: TGTGCCAGCAGTGAAGGGGACACCGGGGAGCTGTTTTTT; CDR3: CASSEGDTGELFF
J: TRBJ2-5; D: .; V: TRBV5-4; length: 15; size: .; DNA: TGTGCCAGCAGCTTGGTGGTGACAGAACAAGAGACCCAGTACTTC; CDR3: CASSLVVTEQETQYF
J: TRBJ2-3; D: TRBD2; V: TRBV7-1; length: 15; size: .; DNA: TGTGCCAGCAGCTCCGATAGCGGGGGCACAGATACGCCGTATTTT; CDR3: CASSSDSGGTDTPYF
J: TRBJ2-5; D: .; V: TRBV20-1; length: 12; size: .; DNA: TGCAGTGCCACGGACATCCAAGAGACCCAGTACTTC; CDR3: CSATDIQETQYF
J: TRBJ2-7; D: .; V: TRBV14; length: 14; size: few; DNA: TGTGCCAGCAGCCAAGAGTGGTTCGGGGCCGAGCAGTACTTC; CDR3: CASSQEWFGAEQYF
J: TRBJ2-7; D: .; V: TRBV4-2; length: 14; size: few; DNA: TGTGCCAGCAGCCAAGTCCAGGTCGGGAACGAGCAGTACTTC; CDR3: CASSQVQVGNEQYF
J: TRBJ2-1; D: .; V: TRBV20-1; length: 13; size: .; DNA: TGCAGTGCGCCTATTAGCTCCTACAATGAGCAGTTCTTC; CDR3: CSAPISSYNEQFF
J: TRBJ2-3; D: .; V: TRBV11-2; length: 11; size: .; DNA: TGTGCCAGCAGCTTTTCAGATACGCAGTATTTT; CDR3: CASSFSDTQYF
J: TRBJ2-2; D: .; V: TRBV6-4; length: 13; size: .; DNA: TGTGCCAGCAGTGACGGGGACACCGAGGAGCTGTTTTTT; CDR3: CASSDGDTEELFF
J: TRBJ1-2; D: .; V: TRBV19; length: 14; size: .; DNA: TGTGCCAGTAGTATCGTCGACGGGAACTATGGCTACACCTTC; CDR3: CASSIVDGNYGYTF
J: TRBJ2-7; D: .; V: TRBV13; length: 14; size: .; DNA: TGTGCCAGCAGCAGGAACGGGGCTAGCTACGAGCAGTACTTC; CDR3: CASSRNGASYEQYF